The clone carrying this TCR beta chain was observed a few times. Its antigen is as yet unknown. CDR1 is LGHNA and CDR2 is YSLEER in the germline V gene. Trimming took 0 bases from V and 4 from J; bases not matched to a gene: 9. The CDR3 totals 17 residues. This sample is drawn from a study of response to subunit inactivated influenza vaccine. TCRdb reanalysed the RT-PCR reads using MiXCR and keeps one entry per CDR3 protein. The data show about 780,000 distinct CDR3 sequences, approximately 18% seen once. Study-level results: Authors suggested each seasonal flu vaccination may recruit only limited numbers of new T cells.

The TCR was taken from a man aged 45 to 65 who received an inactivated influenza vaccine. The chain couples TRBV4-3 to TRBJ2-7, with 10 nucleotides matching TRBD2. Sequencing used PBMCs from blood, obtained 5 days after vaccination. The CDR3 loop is CASSQEWGSGRAYEQYF. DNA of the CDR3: TGCGCCAGCAGCCAAGAATGGGGCAGCGGGAGGGCGTACGAGCAGTACTTC.